This TCR beta chain was identified in a study of blood T cell repertoires in COVID-19. Whole-study context: The origin of the acute and convalescent COVID-19 samples was the United States, Italy and Spain.

Trimming cost V 0 bases and J 8 bases; bases outside gene matches: 5. CDR1 and CDR2 (germline): SEHNR, FQNEAQ (reference sequence). This CDR3 is built from 15 residues. Under the authors' procedure: Counts of nucleated cells, estimated from reference gene primer amplification, were obtained. TCRdb's table, derived via immunoSEQ multiplex PCR, lists solely in-frame clones and lacks some. D and trimming were read from the DNA, whereas the V and J calls and clone size are those reported in that table. The sample shows almost 65,000 clones, around 90% of them seen only once. The chain uses TRBV7-9 and TRBJ2-4; 9 nucleotides match TRBD1. The origin of this receptor is a woman aged 60-70 years with COVID-19, enrolled during active disease. The sample was peripheral blood. CDR3 loop: CASSLAAGQGDIQYF. CDR3 DNA sequence: TGTGCCAGCAGCTTAGCCGCGGGACAGGGTGACATTCAGTACTTC.